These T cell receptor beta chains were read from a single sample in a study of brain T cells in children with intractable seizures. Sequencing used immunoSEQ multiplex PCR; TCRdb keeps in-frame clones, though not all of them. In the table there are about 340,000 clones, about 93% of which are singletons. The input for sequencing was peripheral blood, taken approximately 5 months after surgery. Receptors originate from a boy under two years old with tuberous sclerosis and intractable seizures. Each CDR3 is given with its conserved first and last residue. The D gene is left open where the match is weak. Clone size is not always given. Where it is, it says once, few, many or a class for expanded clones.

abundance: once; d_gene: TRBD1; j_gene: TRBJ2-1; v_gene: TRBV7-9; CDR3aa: CASRFTGQGAYNEQFF; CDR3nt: TGTGCCAGCAGATTTACGGGACAGGGGGCTTACAATGAGCAGTTCTTC
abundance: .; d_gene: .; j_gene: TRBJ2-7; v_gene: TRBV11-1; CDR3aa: CASSGHRGPYEQYF; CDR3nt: TGTGCCAGCAGCGGCCACCGGGGGCCCTACGAGCAGTACTTC
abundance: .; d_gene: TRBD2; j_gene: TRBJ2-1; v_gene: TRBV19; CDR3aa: CASSGLAGGGQFF; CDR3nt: TGTGCCAGTAGTGGACTAGCGGGAGGAGGGCAGTTCTTC
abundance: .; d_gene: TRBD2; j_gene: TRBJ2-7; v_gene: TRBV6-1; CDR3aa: CASSERGLAAYEQYF; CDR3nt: TGTGCCAGCAGTGAACGTGGACTAGCGGCCTACGAGCAGTACTTC
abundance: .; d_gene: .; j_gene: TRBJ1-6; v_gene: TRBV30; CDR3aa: CAWIGTPLHF; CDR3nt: TGTGCCTGGATTGGGACACCCCTCCACTTT
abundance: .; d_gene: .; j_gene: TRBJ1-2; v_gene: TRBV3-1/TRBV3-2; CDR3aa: CASSQEMGERKANYGYTF; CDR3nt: TGTGCCAGCAGCCAAGAAATGGGGGAAAGGAAAGCTAACTATGGCTACACCTTC
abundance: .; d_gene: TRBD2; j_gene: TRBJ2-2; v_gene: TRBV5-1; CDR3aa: CASGTSGTGELFF; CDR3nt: TGCGCCAGCGGGACTAGCGGGACCGGGGAGCTGTTTTTT
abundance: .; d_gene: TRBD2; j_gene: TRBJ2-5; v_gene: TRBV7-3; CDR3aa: CASSPGLAGQETQYF; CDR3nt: TGTGCCAGCAGCCCGGGACTAGCGGGTCAAGAGACCCAGTACTTC
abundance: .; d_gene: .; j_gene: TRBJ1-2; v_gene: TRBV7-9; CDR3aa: CASSSPTGYGYTF; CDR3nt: TGTGCCAGCAGCTCCCCGACAGGCTATGGCTACACCTTC
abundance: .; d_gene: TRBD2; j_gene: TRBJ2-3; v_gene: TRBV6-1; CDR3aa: CASSEESPTRGLIYTDTQYF; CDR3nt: TGTGCCAGCAGTGAAGAAAGCCCCACGCGGGGGTTAATTTACACAGATACGCAGTATTTT
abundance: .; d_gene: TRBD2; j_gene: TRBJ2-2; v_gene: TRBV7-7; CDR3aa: CASSGGTGELFF; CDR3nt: TGTGCTAGTAGCGGGGGCACCGGGGAGCTGTTTTTT
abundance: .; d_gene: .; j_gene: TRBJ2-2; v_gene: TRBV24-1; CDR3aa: CATSGWVGAGELFF; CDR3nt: TGTGCCACCAGCGGGTGGGTTGGGGCCGGGGAGCTGTTTTTT
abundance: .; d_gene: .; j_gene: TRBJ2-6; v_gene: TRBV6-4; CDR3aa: CASSPVFRDISGANVLTF; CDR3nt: TGTGCCAGCAGCCCGGTTTTTAGGGACATCTCTGGGGCCAACGTCCTGACTTTC
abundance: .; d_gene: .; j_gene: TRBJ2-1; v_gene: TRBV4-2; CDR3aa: CASSPGSRSPEKYNEQFF; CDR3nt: TGTGCCAGCAGTCCTGGCTCCCGCTCCCCAGAAAAATACAATGAGCAGTTCTTC
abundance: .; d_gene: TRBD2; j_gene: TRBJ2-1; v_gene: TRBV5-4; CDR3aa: CASSLVGGPGEQFF; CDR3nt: TGTGCCAGCAGCTTGGTGGGAGGGCCGGGTGAGCAGTTCTTC
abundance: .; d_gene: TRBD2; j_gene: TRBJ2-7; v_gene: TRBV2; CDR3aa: CASSRDYLTYEQYF; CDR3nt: TGTGCCAGCAGCCGGGACTACCTGACCTACGAGCAGTACTTC
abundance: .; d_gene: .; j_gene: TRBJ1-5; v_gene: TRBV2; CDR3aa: CASSSHENQPQHF; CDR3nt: TGTGCCAGCAGTAGTCATGAGAATCAGCCCCAGCATTTT
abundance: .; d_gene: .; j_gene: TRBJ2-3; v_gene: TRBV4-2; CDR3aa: CASSQVLRSRTDTQYF; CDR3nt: TGTGCCAGCAGCCAAGTCCTCCGGAGCCGCACAGATACGCAGTATTTT
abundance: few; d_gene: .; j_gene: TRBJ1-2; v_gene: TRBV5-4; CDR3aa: CASSLAGTTYGYTF; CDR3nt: TGTGCCAGCAGCTTGGCCGGAACAACGTATGGCTACACCTTC
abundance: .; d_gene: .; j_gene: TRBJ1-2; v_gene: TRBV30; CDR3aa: CAWSVLNYGYTF; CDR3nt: TGTGCCTGGAGTGTATTAAACTATGGCTACACCTTC
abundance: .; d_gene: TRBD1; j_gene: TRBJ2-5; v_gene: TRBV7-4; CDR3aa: CASRPGTGEETQYF; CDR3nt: TGTGCCAGCAGACCCGGGACAGGGGAAGAGACCCAGTACTTC
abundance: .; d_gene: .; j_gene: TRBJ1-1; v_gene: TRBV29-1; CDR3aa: CSVDAGPTEAFF; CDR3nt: TGCAGCGTTGATGCAGGGCCCACTGAAGCTTTCTTT
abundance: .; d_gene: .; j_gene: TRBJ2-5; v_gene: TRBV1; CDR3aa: CTKYRGGETQYF; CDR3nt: TGCACCAAATACAGGGGAGGGGAGACCCAGTACTTC
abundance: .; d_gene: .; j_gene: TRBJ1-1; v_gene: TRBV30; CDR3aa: CAWSVIRKGDTEAFF; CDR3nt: TGTGCCTGGAGTGTGATACGTAAAGGGGACACTGAAGCTTTCTTT
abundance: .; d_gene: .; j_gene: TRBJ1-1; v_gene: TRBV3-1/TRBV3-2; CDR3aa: CASSQVGGVEAFF; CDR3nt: TGTGCCAGCAGCCAAGTGGGCGGGGTTGAAGCTTTCTTT
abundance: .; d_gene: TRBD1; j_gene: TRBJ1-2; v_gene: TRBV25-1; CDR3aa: CASSERGRGYGYTF; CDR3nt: TGTGCCAGCAGTGAGAGGGGGCGCGGCTATGGCTACACCTTC
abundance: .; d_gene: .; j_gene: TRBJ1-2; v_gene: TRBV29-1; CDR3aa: CSVEDLDYGYTF; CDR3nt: TGCAGCGTTGAAGATCTGGACTATGGCTACACCTTC
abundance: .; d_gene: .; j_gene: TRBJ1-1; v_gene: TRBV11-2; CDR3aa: CASSTLPYAAFF; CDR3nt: TGTGCCAGCAGCACCCTACCCTACGCGGCTTTCTTT
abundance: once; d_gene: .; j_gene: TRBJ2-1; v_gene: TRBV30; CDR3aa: CAWSVRLGNEQFF; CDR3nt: TGTGCCTGGAGTGTACGTTTGGGGAATGAGCAGTTCTTC
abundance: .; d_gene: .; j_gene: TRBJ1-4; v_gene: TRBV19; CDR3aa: CASSITGTGEKLFF; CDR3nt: TGTGCCAGTAGTATAACGGGTACCGGTGAAAAACTGTTTTTT
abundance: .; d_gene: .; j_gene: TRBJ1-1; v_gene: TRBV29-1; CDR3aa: CSVFVWDEAFF; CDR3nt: TGCAGCGTTTTTGTTTGGGATGAAGCTTTCTTT
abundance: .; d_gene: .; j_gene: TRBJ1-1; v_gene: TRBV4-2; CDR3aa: CASSQDGDMDNTEAFF; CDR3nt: TGTGCCAGCAGCCAAGACGGGGATATGGATAACACTGAAGCTTTCTTT
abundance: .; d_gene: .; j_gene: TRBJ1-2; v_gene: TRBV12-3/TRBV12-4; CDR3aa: CASSLGRIFYTF; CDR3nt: TGTGCCAGCAGTTTAGGCCGGATATTCTACACCTTC
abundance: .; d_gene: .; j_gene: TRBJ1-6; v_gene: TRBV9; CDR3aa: CASSAMGGGGISPLHF; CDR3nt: TGTGCCAGCAGCGCGATGGGCGGGGGAGGGATTTCACCCCTCCACTTT
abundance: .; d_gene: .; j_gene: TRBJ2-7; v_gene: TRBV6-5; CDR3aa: CASSRQGRDEQYF; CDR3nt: TGTGCCAGCAGTAGACAGGGGAGGGACGAGCAGTACTTC
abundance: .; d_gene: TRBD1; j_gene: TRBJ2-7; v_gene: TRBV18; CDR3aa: CASSPPSGQGWYEQYF; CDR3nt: TGTGCCAGCTCACCACCTTCAGGACAGGGGTGGTACGAGCAGTACTTC
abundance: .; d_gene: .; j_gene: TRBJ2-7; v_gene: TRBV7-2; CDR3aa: CASSSRGGSGDEQYF; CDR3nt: TGTGCCAGCAGCTCAAGGGGGGGTTCGGGGGACGAGCAGTACTTC
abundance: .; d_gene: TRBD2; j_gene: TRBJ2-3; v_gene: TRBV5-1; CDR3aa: CASSLGLAGGITDTQYF; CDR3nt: TGCGCCAGCAGCTTGGGACTAGCGGGAGGGATCACAGATACGCAGTATTTT
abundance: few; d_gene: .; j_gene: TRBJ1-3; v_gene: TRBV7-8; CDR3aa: CASSPGGDTIYF; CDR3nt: TGTGCCAGCAGCCCCGGGGGGGACACCATATATTTT
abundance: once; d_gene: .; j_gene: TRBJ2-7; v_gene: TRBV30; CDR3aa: CAWSGQGDYYEQYF; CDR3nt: TGTGCCTGGAGTGGGCAGGGAGATTACTACGAGCAGTACTTC
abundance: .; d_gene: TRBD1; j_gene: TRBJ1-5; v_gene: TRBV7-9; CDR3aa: CASSDRGNQPQHF; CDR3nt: TGTGCCAGCAGCGACAGGGGCAATCAGCCCCAGCATTTT
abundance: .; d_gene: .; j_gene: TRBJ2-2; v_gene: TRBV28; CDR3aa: CASSLVGTGELFF; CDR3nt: TGTGCCAGCAGTTTGGTAGGCACCGGGGAGCTGTTTTTT
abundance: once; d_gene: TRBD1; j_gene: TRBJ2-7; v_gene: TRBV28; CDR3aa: CASSRTRPTGVADKYF; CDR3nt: TGTGCCAGCAGCCGAACCCGGCCGACAGGGGTGGCAGACAAGTACTTC
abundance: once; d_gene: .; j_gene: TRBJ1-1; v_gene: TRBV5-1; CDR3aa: CASSPMDSVNTEAFF; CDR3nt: TGCGCCAGCAGCCCGATGGACAGCGTGAACACTGAAGCTTTCTTT
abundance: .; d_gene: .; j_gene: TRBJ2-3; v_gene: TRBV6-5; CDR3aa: CASSYPPPDTQYF; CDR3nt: TGTGCCAGCAGTTACCCCCCGCCAGATACGCAGTATTTT
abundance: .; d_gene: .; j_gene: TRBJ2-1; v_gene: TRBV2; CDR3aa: CASISRENYNEQFF; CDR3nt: TGTGCCAGCATAAGCAGGGAGAATTACAATGAGCAGTTCTTC
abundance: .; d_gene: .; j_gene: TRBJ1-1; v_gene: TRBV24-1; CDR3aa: CATSDPENTEAFF; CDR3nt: TGTGCCACCAGTGATCCAGAGAACACTGAAGCTTTCTTT
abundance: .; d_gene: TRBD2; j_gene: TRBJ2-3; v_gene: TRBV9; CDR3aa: CASSGRGAGGPPDTQYF; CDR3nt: TGTGCCAGCAGCGGTAGAGGGGCGGGAGGGCCCCCAGATACGCAGTATTTT
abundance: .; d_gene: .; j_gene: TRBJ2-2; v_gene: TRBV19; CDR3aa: CASRERPTAYTGELFF; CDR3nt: TGTGCCAGTAGAGAAAGGCCGACAGCCTACACCGGGGAGCTGTTTTTT
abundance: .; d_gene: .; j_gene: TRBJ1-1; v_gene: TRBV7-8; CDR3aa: CASSLEAGSPEAFF; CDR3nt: TGTGCCAGCAGCTTAGAGGCAGGGAGTCCTGAAGCTTTCTTT
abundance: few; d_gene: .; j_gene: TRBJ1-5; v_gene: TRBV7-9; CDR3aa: CASSLAASNQPQHF; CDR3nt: TGTGCCAGCAGCTTAGCAGCTAGCAATCAGCCCCAGCATTTT
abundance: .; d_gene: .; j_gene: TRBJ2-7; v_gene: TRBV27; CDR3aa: CASSLAPEDEQYF; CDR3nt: TGTGCCAGCAGTTTGGCCCCCGAGGACGAGCAGTACTTC
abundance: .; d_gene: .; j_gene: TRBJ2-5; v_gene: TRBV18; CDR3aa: CASSPLEGYDETQYF; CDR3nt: TGTGCCAGCTCACCCCTCGAGGGGTACGACGAGACCCAGTACTTC
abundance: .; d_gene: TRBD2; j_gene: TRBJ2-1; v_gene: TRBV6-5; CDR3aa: CASRPLAGGRNEQFF; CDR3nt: TGTGCCAGCAGACCCCTAGCGGGAGGGCGGAATGAGCAGTTCTTC
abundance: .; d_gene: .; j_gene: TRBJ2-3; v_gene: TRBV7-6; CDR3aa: CASSRGGEQYF; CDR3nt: TGTGCCAGCAGCCGAGGAGGGGAGCAGTATTTT
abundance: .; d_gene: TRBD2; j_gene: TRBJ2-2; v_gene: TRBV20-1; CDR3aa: CSASSGLAGGPGTGELFF; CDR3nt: TGCAGTGCTAGTTCGGGACTAGCGGGGGGCCCGGGCACCGGGGAGCTGTTTTTT
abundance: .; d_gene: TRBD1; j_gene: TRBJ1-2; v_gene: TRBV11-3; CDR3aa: CASSALNRGGYTF; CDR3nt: TGTGCCAGCAGCGCTCTGAACAGGGGTGGCTACACCTTC